This passage covers 9 T cell receptor beta chains from one sample sequenced in a study of radiotherapy plus CTLA-4 blockade in lung cancer. Using immunoSEQ multiplex PCR, the repertoire was profiled, and TCRdb retains in-frame clones only, with some absent. Of 25,000 to 35,000 clones listed, approximately 75% are singletons. This specimen consisted of peripheral blood, obtained from a patient treated with radiotherapy plus ipilimumab. The receptors stem from a human donor with non-small cell lung cancer that progressed on radiotherapy plus ipilimumab.

This rearrangement joins TRBV7-9 to TRBJ1-6; the D gene is possibly TRBD1 (5 bases). Trimming cost V 5 bases and J 4 bases, with 12 bases left between them. CDR1 SEHNR and CDR2 FQNEAQ come from the germline V gene (reference sequence). The CDR3 extends over 15 amino acids. CDR3 nucleotides: TGTGCCAGCAGCCTTGGACAAGTTTATAATTCACCCCTCCACTTT. Amino acid sequence: CASSLGQVYNSPLHF. Using reference TRBV7-9 and TRBJ1-6 for the parts outside the CDR3, the full variable domain is DTGVSQNPRHKITKRGQNVTFRCDPISEHNRLYWYRQTLGQGPEFLTYFQNEAQLEKSRLLSDRFSAERPKGSFSTLEIQRTEQGDSAMYLCASSLGQVYNSPLHFGNGTRLTVT.

This clone showed up just once. The V and J genes are TRBV11-2 and TRBJ2-5; a possible D gene is TRBD2 (6 bases). This CDR3 spans 15 amino acids. Trimming removed 9 bases at V and 4 bases at J, with 21 bases between. Germline V gene data show CDR1 as SGHAT and CDR2 as FQNNGV. The CDR3 loop reads CASSDQGTSAETQYF. The CDR3, as DNA: TGTGCCAGTTCCGATCAAGGGACTTCGGCAGAGACCCAGTACTTC.

This rearrangement joins TRBV2 to TRBJ1-2; D is possibly TRBD1 (6 bases). The germline CDR1 and CDR2 sequences are SNHLY and FYNNEI. Trimming pared 6 bases from V and 7 bases from J, leaving 12 bases between. This CDR3 has 12 residues. Here the CDR3 reads CASREQGAGYTF. The CDR3 DNA sequence: TGTGCCAGCAGGGAACAGGGTGCTGGCTACACCTTC.

The gene calls are TRBV6-1 and TRBJ1-6; no clear D gene. Germline V gene sequence: CDR1 MNHNS, CDR2 SASEGT. The CDR3 covers 15 residues. The ends were cut back, 5 bases at V and 0 bases at J, with 8 bases in the middle. CDR3 amino acids: CASSMRSSYNSPLHF. In DNA, the CDR3 is TGTGCCAGCAGTATGAGGAGCTCCTATAATTCACCCCTCCACTTT.

The chain links TRBV28 to TRBJ1-2, with a tentative D call TRBD1 (6 bases). With 10 bases removed from V and 8 bases from J, the gap between germline ends came to 17 bases. The CDR3 covers 12 residues. Germline V gene lookup returns CDR1 MDHEN and CDR2 SYDVKM. The CDR3 DNA reads as TGTGCCACCAACAGAGGGGGATGGGGCTACACCTTC. Encoded protein: CATNRGGWGYTF.

The CDR3 loop reads CASSEFMRDFVGGYTF. The CDR3 region has the DNA TGCGCCAGCAGTGAATTCATGCGGGATTTTGTTGGAGGCTACACCTTC. V usage is TRBV10-2 and J usage is TRBJ1-2; D is unresolved. Between the trimmed V and J ends, which lost 3 bases and 8 bases, there was a span of 22 bases. Germline V gene sequence: CDR1 WSHSY, CDR2 SAAADI. The CDR3 runs 16 residues.

V gene TRBV6-5 combines with J gene TRBJ2-7; 9 bases line up with TRBD1. Germline CDR1 reads MNHEY; CDR2 reads SVGAGI. V dropped 0 bases and J dropped 5; count of bases not matched to a gene: 8. The CDR3 sequence is 16 residues long. The DNA for the CDR3 is TGTGCCAGCAGTTACTCGCGGGGACAGGGTCAGAACGAGCAGTACTTC. Translating it yields CASSYSRGQGQNEQYF.

The CDR3 loop is CASSLVAGDPTDTQYF. The CDR3 bases are TGCGCCAGCAGCTTGGTTGCGGGGGACCCCACAGATACGCAGTATTTT. This rearrangement joins TRBV5-1 to TRBJ2-3, with 7 bases aligning to TRBD2. The V gene's germline CDR1 is SGHRS and CDR2 YFSETQ. The CDR3 spans 16 residues. The V gene end was trimmed by 0 bases and the J gene end by 2 bases; junction bases not matched to a gene: 6. Looking up the rest from reference TRBV5-1 and TRBJ2-3 gives the full variable domain: KAGVTQTPRYLIKTRGQQVTLSCSPISGHRSVSWYQQTPGQGLQFLFEYFSETQRNKGNFPGRFSGRQFSNSRSEMNVSTLELGDSALYLCASSLVAGDPTDTQYFGPGTRLTVL.

V and J are TRBV9 and TRBJ1-4; no reliable D call. The CDR3 has 15 amino acids. Trimming removed 0 bases at V and 0 bases at J, with 6 bases between. The germline CDR1 and CDR2 sequences are SGDLS and YYNGEE. This chain's CDR3 is CASSVGSATNEKLFF. The CDR3 DNA reads TGTGCCAGCAGCGTAGGGTCAGCAACTAATGAAAAACTGTTTTTT.